This T cell receptor (beta chain) comes out of a study of vaccination effects on CD4 cells after COVID-19. Germline CDR1 and CDR2: SEHNR and FQNEAQ (reference sequence). This CDR3 is 16 amino acids long. Unmatched junction bases numbered 10, after V lost 5 bases and J lost 3 bases. This clone was seen a few times. The antigen remains undetermined. Antigen-specific CD4+ T cells expanded by the ViraFEST assay with viral peptide pools were then sequenced. Cells that had been cultured for 10 days were the source of isolated CD4+ T cells. Every well housed around 2 million PBMC, which grew in culture alongside about 9 IU/ml IL-2 and around 9.4 ug/ml peptides. Repertoires were generated with immunoSEQ multiplex PCR, while TCRdb's copy carries only in-frame clones and drops some. Of about 20,000 clones in the sample, 70% were seen once. The study's findings and limits: Clones induced by infection and by vaccine showed marked clonal contraction late after vaccination.

The sequenced sample was CD4+ T cells from PBMCs cultured with HCoV-229E spike peptides, obtained before COVID-19 vaccination. This TCR came from a human donor who received a COVID-19 vaccine. This sequence joins TRBV7-9 and TRBJ2-3; TRBD1 aligns across 8 bases. The CDR3 region is CASSLLQDRVTDTQYF. The CDR3 coding sequence is TGTGCCAGCAGCCTCTTACAGGACAGGGTAACAGATACGCAGTATTTT.